The entry below describes one TCR beta chain. This sample is drawn from a study of blood T cell repertoires in COVID-19. Study information: Samples came from the United States, Italy and Spain, spanning acute and convalescent COVID-19. Nucleic acid was either cDNA or gDNA, and it came from T cells, B-cell-depleted T cells, or PBMCs.

The V end lost 6 bases, the J end lost 4 bases, and 15 bases lay between the germline ends. CDR1 and CDR2 from the germline V gene are MNHEY and SMNVEV (reference sequence). The CDR3 extends over 15 amino acids. Authors' analysis steps: Scientists estimated how many nucleated cells there were by amplifying reference gene primers. Some clones are missing from TCRdb's copy, which holds only in-frame ones; the method was immunoSEQ multiplex PCR. V and J calls and clone size are those listed in that table; D and trimming were worked out from the DNA. Here the sample spans over 400,000 clones, approximately 83% being singletons.

The clonotype was recovered from a human donor in a cohort sampled during active COVID-19. The gene calls are TRBV27 and TRBJ2-2; TRBD2 might be the D (6 bases). Sequencing used peripheral blood. CDR3 region: CASSPLGGGTGELFF. The CDR3 bases are TGTGCCAGCAGCCCCCTTGGGGGAGGCACCGGGGAGCTGTTTTTT.